This is a list of T cell receptor beta chains from one sample in a study of shared clonotypes between healthy human individuals. Using immunoSEQ multiplex PCR, the repertoire was profiled, and TCRdb retains in-frame clones only, with some absent. Found here are 2 million to 2.5 million clones, 90% to 95% of them singletons; the top ten hold under 0.45%. Sequenced sample: naive CD4+ T cells from PBMCs. The source is a man younger than 30 in good health. Some clones in this sample may be carry-over from other donors' samples. Each CDR3 is given with its conserved first and last residue. Fields, in order: V gene, J gene, D gene, clone size, CDR3 protein, CDR3 DNA. The D gene is left open where the match is weak. Clone sizes are given selectively: once, few, many, or a class where the clone is expanded.

V: TRBV4-2
J: TRBJ2-7
D: TRBD1
size: once
CDR3: CASSQGWTGGEGHEQYF
DNA: TGTGCCAGCAGCCAAGGGTGGACAGGGGGCGAAGGCCACGAGCAGTACTTC

V: TRBV5-1
J: TRBJ1-2
D: .
size: .
CDR3: CASSVGIQYLNAYTF
DNA: TGCGCCAGTTCAGTGGGTATTCAGTACCTGAATGCCTACACCTTC

V: TRBV9
J: TRBJ2-3
D: TRBD2
size: .
CDR3: CASSPGAAGFIDTQYF
DNA: TGTGCCAGCAGCCCCGGCGCAGCGGGGTTCATTGATACGCAGTATTTT

V: TRBV5-1
J: TRBJ1-1
D: .
size: .
CDR3: CASSLRGKGITEAFF
DNA: TGCGCCAGCAGCTTGCGGGGAAAGGGGATCACTGAAGCTTTCTTT

V: TRBV6-5
J: TRBJ1-5
D: TRBD1
size: .
CDR3: CASSLTGGDQPQHF
DNA: TGTGCCAGCAGTCTGACAGGGGGCGATCAGCCCCAGCATTTT

V: TRBV7-6
J: TRBJ1-1
D: .
size: .
CDR3: CASSRRSNTEAFF
DNA: TGTGCCAGCAGCCGACGGAGTAACACTGAAGCTTTCTTT

V: TRBV7-2
J: TRBJ1-5
D: .
size: .
CDR3: CASSLRSVGDQPQHF
DNA: TGTGCCAGCAGCTTAAGGTCCGTAGGAGATCAGCCCCAGCATTTT

V: TRBV30
J: TRBJ1-2
D: .
size: .
CDR3: CACLRGVAKVPYGYTF
DNA: TGTGCCTGTCTAAGAGGTGTTGCCAAGGTCCCTTATGGCTACACCTTC

V: TRBV9
J: TRBJ2-1
D: .
size: once
CDR3: CASGGPSFREQFF
DNA: TGTGCCAGTGGGGGCCCCTCTTTTAGGGAGCAGTTCTTC

V: TRBV10-1
J: TRBJ2-7
D: .
size: .
CDR3: CASRSTEDEQYF
DNA: TGCGCCAGCAGGTCTACAGAAGACGAGCAGTACTTC

V: TRBV11-2
J: TRBJ1-3
D: .
size: .
CDR3: CASSFDSHSGNTIYF
DNA: TGTGCCAGCAGCTTTGACAGTCACTCTGGAAACACCATATATTTT

V: TRBV6-1
J: TRBJ2-2
D: TRBD1
size: .
CDR3: CASSGQGHGPGELFF
DNA: TGTGCCAGCAGCGGACAGGGGCACGGACCCGGGGAGCTGTTTTTT

V: TRBV7-2
J: TRBJ2-3
D: TRBD2
size: .
CDR3: CASSLAQLARADTQYF
DNA: TGTGCCAGCAGCTTAGCGCAACTAGCGAGAGCAGATACGCAGTATTTT

V: TRBV7-8
J: TRBJ2-2
D: .
size: .
CDR3: CASSSSGVPTGELFF
DNA: TGTGCCAGCAGCAGTTCCGGGGTCCCTACCGGGGAGCTGTTTTTT

V: TRBV4-1
J: TRBJ2-1
D: .
size: .
CDR3: CASSRIRDSEQFF
DNA: TGCGCCAGCAGCCGGATCCGGGACTCAGAGCAGTTCTTC

V: TRBV5-1
J: TRBJ1-1
D: .
size: .
CDR3: CASSLNLGGMNTEAFF
DNA: TGCGCCAGCAGCTTGAATTTGGGCGGCATGAACACTGAAGCTTTCTTT

V: TRBV7-9
J: TRBJ1-4
D: .
size: once
CDR3: CASSLRKGPPTNEKLFF
DNA: TGTGCCAGCAGCTTACGCAAAGGGCCACCAACTAATGAAAAACTGTTTTTT

V: TRBV5-1
J: TRBJ2-7
D: .
size: .
CDR3: CASRRDGRAYEQYF
DNA: TGCGCCAGCAGGCGGGACGGTCGAGCCTACGAGCAGTACTTC

V: TRBV7-6
J: TRBJ1-1
D: .
size: .
CDR3: CASSLWGGGTNTEAFF
DNA: TGTGCCAGCAGCTTATGGGGTGGGGGAACGAACACTGAAGCTTTCTTT

V: TRBV6-5
J: TRBJ1-4
D: TRBD1
size: .
CDR3: CASSRWTGEIEKLFF
DNA: TGTGCCAGCAGTCGATGGACAGGGGAAATAGAAAAACTGTTTTTT

V: TRBV7-8
J: TRBJ2-2
D: .
size: .
CDR3: CASSLAYGGAAGELFF
DNA: TGTGCCAGCAGCTTAGCTTATGGGGGGGCCGCCGGGGAGCTGTTTTTT

V: TRBV19
J: TRBJ2-5
D: TRBD1
size: .
CDR3: CAKPDRGYQETQYF
DNA: TGTGCCAAACCGGACAGGGGGTACCAAGAGACCCAGTACTTC

V: TRBV7-9
J: TRBJ2-1
D: .
size: .
CDR3: CASSRDEQFF
DNA: TGTGCCAGCAGCCGTGACGAGCAGTTCTTC

V: TRBV5-4
J: TRBJ2-1
D: TRBD2
size: .
CDR3: CASSLAGAKREGYNEQFF
DNA: TGTGCCAGCAGCTTGGCCGGGGCAAAAAGGGAGGGATACAATGAGCAGTTCTTC

V: TRBV4-2
J: TRBJ2-1
D: .
size: .
CDR3: CASSQAGPGYNEQFF
DNA: TGTGCCAGCAGCCAAGCCGGACCCGGGTACAATGAGCAGTTCTTC

V: TRBV7-8
J: TRBJ2-3
D: .
size: .
CDR3: CASSAAAPPNTQYF
DNA: TGTGCCAGCAGCGCCGCCGCCCCACCCAATACGCAGTATTTT

V: TRBV19
J: TRBJ1-4
D: .
size: .
CDR3: CASSFRSATNEKLFF
DNA: TGTGCCAGTAGTTTCAGGTCTGCAACTAATGAAAAACTGTTTTTT

V: TRBV30
J: TRBJ2-1
D: TRBD2
size: .
CDR3: CAWIPYAGGSYNEQFF
DNA: TGTGCCTGGATTCCCTACGCGGGAGGGTCCTACAATGAGCAGTTCTTC

V: TRBV7-2
J: TRBJ2-7
D: TRBD2
size: .
CDR3: CASSLARSGGFYEQYF
DNA: TGTGCCAGCAGCTTAGCGCGTAGCGGGGGATTCTACGAGCAGTACTTC

V: TRBV20-1
J: TRBJ2-1
D: .
size: .
CDR3: CSAPRGNEQFF
DNA: TGCAGTGCGCCACGCGGCAATGAGCAGTTCTTC

V: TRBV5-1
J: TRBJ2-1
D: .
size: .
CDR3: CASRLSYPSSYNEQFF
DNA: TGCGCCAGCAGATTGTCTTACCCAAGCTCCTACAATGAGCAGTTCTTC

V: TRBV4-1
J: TRBJ2-5
D: TRBD1
size: .
CDR3: CASSRPGTGGETQYF
DNA: TGCGCCAGCAGCCGCCCCGGGACAGGGGGAGAGACCCAGTACTTC

V: TRBV2
J: TRBJ2-1
D: TRBD2
size: .
CDR3: CASTQAPGLAGYSYNEQFF
DNA: TGTGCCAGCACCCAGGCCCCGGGACTAGCGGGGTACTCCTACAATGAGCAGTTCTTC

V: TRBV27
J: TRBJ2-1
D: .
size: .
CDR3: CASTIRGSHNEQFF
DNA: TGTGCCAGCACCATAAGGGGCAGCCACAATGAGCAGTTCTTC

V: TRBV2
J: TRBJ1-5
D: .
size: .
CDR3: CASILGGDGQPQHF
DNA: TGTGCCAGCATTCTGGGAGGGGACGGTCAGCCCCAGCATTTT

V: TRBV29-1
J: TRBJ1-1
D: .
size: .
CDR3: CSVSWGARTEAFF
DNA: TGCAGCGTTAGTTGGGGGGCTCGGACTGAAGCTTTCTTT

V: TRBV25-1
J: TRBJ1-2
D: .
size: .
CDR3: CASSEGVGRGRGYTF
DNA: TGTGCCAGCAGCGAGGGGGTTGGTCGGGGTCGGGGCTACACCTTC

V: TRBV5-1
J: TRBJ2-5
D: .
size: .
CDR3: CATTPGSQETQYF
DNA: TGCGCCACCACACCAGGGTCCCAGGAGACCCAGTACTTC

V: TRBV5-4
J: TRBJ2-1
D: TRBD2
size: .
CDR3: CASSLYTSGSDEQFF
DNA: TGTGCCAGCAGCTTGTATACTAGCGGGAGCGATGAGCAGTTCTTC

V: TRBV10-3
J: TRBJ2-1
D: .
size: .
CDR3: CAISESTSSNEQFF
DNA: TGTGCCATCAGTGAGTCCACTAGCTCGAATGAGCAGTTCTTC

V: TRBV5-1
J: TRBJ2-5
D: TRBD2
size: .
CDR3: CASSWTSGSETQYF
DNA: TGCGCCAGCAGCTGGACTAGCGGGAGTGAGACCCAGTACTTC

V: TRBV14
J: TRBJ1-5
D: .
size: .
CDR3: CASSPNQPQHF
DNA: TGTGCCAGCAGCCCAAATCAGCCCCAGCATTTT

V: TRBV28
J: TRBJ1-5
D: .
size: .
CDR3: CASSRQGSGNNQPQHF
DNA: TGTGCCAGCAGTCGGCAGGGATCGGGGAACAATCAGCCCCAGCATTTT

V: TRBV6-5
J: TRBJ2-7
D: .
size: .
CDR3: CASSPRRVHYEQYF
DNA: TGTGCCAGCAGCCCGAGGCGCGTGCACTACGAGCAGTACTTC

V: TRBV28
J: TRBJ2-1
D: TRBD2
size: .
CDR3: CASAGLAQGLPYNEQFF
DNA: TGTGCCAGCGCGGGACTAGCACAAGGATTGCCCTACAATGAGCAGTTCTTC

V: TRBV28
J: TRBJ1-4
D: .
size: .
CDR3: CASSLGQSNEKLFF
DNA: TGTGCCAGCAGTTTGGGGCAGTCTAATGAAAAACTGTTTTTT

V: TRBV7-2
J: TRBJ2-2
D: .
size: .
CDR3: CASSLASPTNTGELFF
DNA: TGTGCCAGCAGCTTAGCGTCTCCCACGAACACCGGGGAGCTGTTTTTT

V: TRBV30
J: TRBJ1-4
D: TRBD1
size: once
CDR3: CAWGGQTNEKLFF
DNA: TGTGCCTGGGGGGGACAGACGAATGAAAAACTGTTTTTT